The rows below give T cell receptor beta chains drawn from one sample of a study of shared clonotypes between healthy human individuals. Generated by immunoSEQ multiplex PCR, the TCRdb table keeps only in-frame clones and is missing some. The sample contains roughly 2 million clones, roughly 94% of which appear only once. The specimen sequenced was naive CD4+ T cells sorted from blood. The origin of the receptors is a man aged 18 to 30 in good health. Each CDR3 is given with its conserved first and last residue.

j_gene | v_gene | CDR3aa
TRBJ2-1 | TRBV11-2 | CASSPGLASYNEQFF
TRBJ1-5 | TRBV7-9 | CASSQVINQPQHF
TRBJ1-2 | TRBV6-6 | CASSYSSTSNYGYTF
TRBJ2-4 | TRBV6-1 | CASSEAGGRENIQYF
TRBJ2-5 | TRBV11-3 | CASSPGQGAPKTQYF
TRBJ1-1 | TRBV7-2 | CASSIQLGGVGAFF
TRBJ1-4 | TRBV2 | CASSDLPGSLNEKLFF
TRBJ1-1 | TRBV6-1 | CASSPLGNTEAFF
TRBJ1-4 | TRBV4-1 | CASSADRGEGEKLFF
TRBJ2-3 | TRBV11-2 | CASSKTGESLDTQYF
TRBJ2-7 | TRBV7-2 | CASNLRSGTGGYEQYF
TRBJ2-5 | TRBV2 | CASSDHGETQYF
TRBJ1-5 | TRBV18 | CASSPSGGGQPQHF